The present T cell receptor beta chain was sequenced within a study of CXCR3-negative and CXCR3-positive naive CD8 T cells. Germline V gives CDR1 KGHSY, CDR2 FQNENV. The length of the CDR3 is 12 residues. UMI-labeled 5' RACE yielded the TRB cDNA libraries. TCRdb re-called the 5' RACE reads, yielding one record per CDR3 amino acid sequence without DNA. The sample has 100,000 to 150,000 distinct CDR3 sequences. Comments on this clonotype: The antigen is undetermined.

The study, taken as a whole, reports: Naive cells that were CXCR3-positive had more hydrophobic TRB CDR3s (compared with CXCR3-negative naive cells).

This TCR was sampled from a human donor in good health. Some clones in this sample may be carry-over from other donors' samples. V gene TRBV16 combines with J gene TRBJ2-7; as DNA is missing, the TRBD1 call by TCRdb cannot be tested. Sample: naive CXCR3- CD8+ T cells from blood. The subset here: CD45RO-CCR7+CD27+CD95- naive CD8+ T cells lacking CXCR3 (TNR3-). The CDR3 sequence: CASSQYGAEQYF.